Listed here is a single TCR beta chain. No antigen is known for it. This CDR3 is built from 14 residues. The germline V gene has CDR1 SGHDN and CDR2 FVKESK. J gave up 7 bases and V 4 bases, and 3 bases lay outside the gene matches. This entry belongs to a study of T cell repertoires in cytomegalovirus infection. TCRdb used MiXCR to reprocess the reads, holding one entry per CDR3 protein. The data show around 130,000 distinct CDR3 sequences, more than 20% seen once. What was sequenced was PBMCs, sequenced either directly or after in vitro stimulation (not recorded which). This sequence was found in a human donor in good health (CMV status not recorded). Some clones in this sample may be carry-over from other donors' samples. V gene TRBV14 combines with J gene TRBJ2-1, with 11 bases identical to TRBD1. The CDR3 DNA reads TGTGCCAGCAGCCGCGGGACAGGGGGTAATGAGCAGTTCTTC. It codes for CASSRGTGGNEQFF.